Following are 12 T cell receptor beta chains from one sample sequenced in a study of neurological immune-mediated disorders. TCRdb itself ran the 5' RACE reads through MiXCR, one entry per CDR3 protein. The sample lists approximately 26,000 distinct CDR3 sequences; approximately 3.2% were seen once. The sample consisted of PBMCs. Receptors were obtained from a woman in her twenties or thirties with multiple sclerosis.

By share, this clonotype ranks as large. The genes are TRBV20-1 and TRBJ2-5; 7 bases match TRBD1. CDR1 DFQATT and CDR2 SNEGSKA come from the germline V gene (reference sequence). J gave up 5 bases and V 5 bases, and 11 bases lay outside the gene matches. This CDR3 comprises 14 residues. The CDR3 spells CSAFGTEVWETQYF. DNA of the CDR3: TGCAGTGCTTTTGGGACAGAAGTTTGGGAGACCCAGTACTTC.

This clonotype was observed at least ten times. The chain employs TRBV20-1 and TRBJ2-4, with D possibly called TRBD1 or TRBD2 (5 bases each). V gave up 3 bases and J gave up 10 bases, with 13 bases separating them. The CDR3 spans 12 residues. Germline values: CDR1 DFQATT, CDR2 SNEGSKA (reference sequence). Here the CDR3 DNA reads TGCAGTGCTAGGGGGACGGGAAAAATTCAGTACTTC. It encodes CSARGTGKIQYF.

This clonotype was counted many times. The V gene is TRBV7-2, the J gene TRBJ2-1; D gene unclear. Trimming removed 3 bases at V and 7 bases at J, with 13 bases between. CDR1 SGHTA and CDR2 FQGNSA come from the germline V gene. This CDR3 comprises 14 residues. The CDR3 reads CASSFVDTRNEQFF. CDR3 coding DNA: TGTGCCAGCAGCTTCGTTGACACACGAAATGAGCAGTTCTTC.

Ten or more counts support this clonotype. The chain employs TRBV7-2 and TRBJ2-7, with D perhaps given as TRBD1 or TRBD2 (5 bases each). The CDR3 loop spans 12 amino acids. V lost 2 bases to trimming and J lost 6 bases, with 8 bases between them. CDR1 is SGHTA and CDR2 is FQGNSA in the germline V gene. The CDR3 region has the DNA TGTGCCAGCAGCTTATGGGGACGCGAGCAGTACTTC. Amino acid sequence: CASSLWGREQYF.

The sample holds many counts of this clonotype. The chain is built from TRBV6-6 and TRBJ1-3; the D gene is possibly TRBD1 (5 bases). The CDR3 contains 15 residues. The V and J ends lost 2 bases and 0 bases respectively, with 8 bases between them. Germline V lookup: CDR1 MNHNY, CDR2 SVGAGI (reference sequence). The CDR3 DNA sequence: TGTGCCAGCAGTTACCGGGGGAGCTCTGGAAACACCATATATTTT. Its protein product is CASSYRGSSGNTIYF.

This clonotype appeared many times. The rearrangement joins TRBV3-1 to TRBJ2-1; 10 bases line up with TRBD1. CDR3 length equals 15 residues. Germline V lookup: CDR1 LGHDT, CDR2 YNNKEL (reference sequence). The V gene end was trimmed by 3 bases and the J gene end by 6 bases; junction bases not matched to a gene: 5. The CDR3 here is CASSHRQGAANEQFF. The CDR3, as DNA: TGTGCCAGCAGCCACCGACAGGGGGCGGCCAATGAGCAGTTCTTC.

This clonotype came up a few times. The CDR3 coding sequence is TGTGCCAGCAGCGTAGGTTCGGGGAGCTCTGGAAACACCATATATTTT. This sequence encodes CASSVGSGSSGNTIYF. J is TRBJ1-3 and V is TRBV9; unclear D gene. Germline V gives CDR1 SGDLS, CDR2 YYNGEE. The CDR3 length is 16 residues. V lost 0 bases and J lost 0, with 10 bases in between.

This clonotype was seen more than once but under ten times. The V and J genes are TRBV20-1 and TRBJ2-3; 9 bases fit TRBD2. This CDR3 contains 13 residues. The trim removed 6 bases at V and 5 bases at J, leaving 6 bases unmatched. CDR1 and CDR2 from the germline V gene are DFQATT and SNEGSKA (reference sequence). Here the CDR3 reads CSAPAGGRDTQYF. The CDR3 DNA reads as TGCAGTGCACCAGCGGGGGGAAGAGATACGCAGTATTTT.

The table lists this clonotype with many counts. The chain links TRBV2 to TRBJ2-2; D is undetermined. Trimming cost V 3 bases and J 3 bases, with 2 bases left between them. Per the germline V gene, CDR1 is SNHLY and CDR2 is FYNNEI. This CDR3 contains 12 residues. CDR3 bases: TGTGCCAGCAGTGATTACACCGGGGAGCTGTTTTTT. It is translated as CASSDYTGELFF.

With respect to this clonotype: A much larger clone differs from this one at a single base, so this may be a read error. The chain employs TRBV20-1 and TRBJ2-3, with D possibly matching TRBD2 (6 bases). The germline V and J ends were trimmed by 5 bases and 5 bases, with 17 bases remaining between them. This CDR3 is 14 amino acids long. CDR1 is DFQATT and CDR2 is SNEGSKA in the germline V gene (reference sequence). The DNA of the CDR3 is TGCAGTGCTGAGGTGACTAGAGTGGGAGATACGCAGTATTTT. It encodes CSAEVTRVGDTQYF.

There are many counts of this clonotype. A much larger clone is a single base away; this may be a read error. The chain joins TRBV3-1 to TRBJ2-5; D call uncertain. The CDR3 length is 12 residues. From germline, CDR1 is LGHDT and CDR2 YNNKEL (reference sequence). The CDR3 is CASSKDLQTQYF. CDR3 nucleotide sequence: TGTGCCAGCAGCAAAGATCTGCAGACCCAGTACTTC.

This clonotype was picked up many times. The J gene is TRBJ1-5, the V gene TRBV7-2; possibly TRBD1 for D (5 bases). Trimming took 5 bases from V and 5 from J, leaving 16 bases between them. This CDR3 is built from 15 residues. Germline values: CDR1 SGHTA, CDR2 FQGNSA. CDR3 in amino acids: CASSHWTGGDQPQHF. The DNA for the CDR3 is TGTGCCAGCAGCCATTGGACGGGGGGGGATCAGCCCCAGCATTTT. The variable domain in full, with the rest retrieved from reference TRBV7-2 and TRBJ1-5, is GAGVSQSPSNKVTEKGKDVELRCDPISGHTALYWYRQSLGQGLEFLIYFQGNSAPDKSGLPSDRFSAERTGGSVSTLTIQRTQQEDSAVYLCASSHWTGGDQPQHFGDGTRLSIL.